These 27 T cell receptor beta chains were all obtained from the same sample, sequenced in a study of T cells in Graves' hyperthyroidism and ophthalmopathy. Template material for amplifying TCR beta CDR3 regions consisted of RNA transcripts. First-round RT-PCR with HTBI primers amplified the TCR CDR3 region. TCRdb itself ran the multiplex PCR reads through MiXCR, one entry per CDR3 protein. This sample carries fewer than 450,000 distinct CDR3 sequences, about a sixth of them seen once, and the ten largest clones take 30% to 35%. Sequencing input: blood. The source of these receptors is a woman aged 25 to 39 with Graves' hyperthyroidism that later progressed to Graves' ophthalmopathy.

The table lists this clonotype with many counts. The J gene is TRBJ1-2, the V gene TRBV7-8; possible D gene TRBD1, 5 bases. This CDR3 has 12 amino acids. With 1 base removed from V and 7 bases from J, the gap between germline ends came to 7 bases. The V gene's germline CDR1 is SGHVS and CDR2 FQNEAQ. The CDR3 is CASSLGGGGYTF. DNA of the CDR3: TGTGCCAGCAGCTTAGGGGGGGGTGGCTACACCTTC.

This clonotype appeared a few times. The chain employs TRBV9 and TRBJ2-7, with TRBD2 matching 12 bases. This CDR3 is built from 18 residues. J was trimmed by 6 bases and V by 0 bases; bases with no gene match: 13. The germline V gene encodes CDR1 SGDLS and CDR2 YYNGEE. CDR3 sequence (DNA): TGTGCCAGCAGCGTAGACGTAACTAGCGGGAGGTTGGTAAGCGAGCAGTACTTC. Translation gives CASSVDVTSGRLVSEQYF. The whole variable domain, remainder taken from reference TRBV9 and TRBJ2-7, is DSGVTQTPKHLITATGQRVTLRCSPRSGDLSVYWYQQSLDQGLQFLIQYYNGEERAKGNILERFSAQQFPDLHSELNLSSLELGDSALYFCASSVDVTSGRLVSEQYFGPGTRLTVT.

The chain joins TRBV6-5 to TRBJ1-5, with D perhaps matching TRBD1 (5 bases). The germline V gene encodes CDR1 MNHEY and CDR2 SVGAGI. V lost 2 bases to trimming and J lost 1 base, with 9 bases between them. This CDR3 contains 15 residues. The CDR3 region is CASSYPGESNQPQHF. Here the CDR3 DNA reads TGTGCCAGCAGTTACCCGGGGGAGAGCAATCAGCCCCAGCATTTT.

About this clonotype itself: A much more abundant neighbour one base away suggests this may be a read error. The rearrangement uses TRBV14 and TRBJ2-2; tentative D call: TRBD2 (5 bases). The CDR3 has 14 residues. Germline CDR1 is SGHDN and CDR2 is FVKESK. V shed 7 bases and J shed 1 base, with 10 bases lying between them. For the CDR3, the DNA is TGTGCCAGCAAGCGACGGGGGAACACCGGGGAGCTGTTTTTT. This sequence encodes CASKRRGNTGELFF.

This clonotype was detected ten times or more. This chain connects TRBV5-1 to TRBJ2-7, with unresolved D. Looked up from germline, CDR1 is SGHRS and CDR2 is YFSETQ. CDR3 length: 12 amino acids. Trimming stripped 0 bases from V and 6 bases from J, with 7 bases between. The chain's CDR3 is CASSLDLVEQYF. CDR3 bases: TGCGCCAGCAGCTTGGATCTAGTCGAGCAGTACTTC.

In its sample, this clonotype was seen many times. The chain carries TRBV20-1 and TRBJ1-1; TRBD1 might be the D (5 bases). CDR1 is DFQATT and CDR2 is SNEGSKA in the germline V gene (reference sequence). The CDR3 spans 13 residues. The CDR3 spells CSCGIPGTTEAFF. DNA for the CDR3: TGCAGCTGTGGGATACCAGGGACCACTGAAGCTTTCTTT.

This clonotype showed up just a few times. The chain carries TRBV12-3 or TRBV12-4 and TRBJ2-7, with no clear D. The length of the CDR3 is 11 residues. V was cut by 6 bases and J by 3 bases, with 6 bases left in between. CDR3 sequence reads: CASREDYEQYF. CDR3 nucleotides: TGTGCCAGCAGAGAAGACTACGAGCAGTACTTC.

There are many counts of this clonotype. The chain combines TRBV28 with TRBJ1-3, with D hard to call. Germline V gives CDR1 MDHEN, CDR2 SYDVKM. The CDR3 covers 16 residues. V lost 5 bases and J lost 0, with 14 bases in between. The CDR3 protein is CASSPADRSSGNTIYF. The CDR3 DNA reads as TGTGCCAGCAGTCCCGCGGACCGCTCCTCTGGAAACACCATATATTTT.

This clonotype was found many times. This sequence joins TRBV7-6 and TRBJ2-1; 12 bases agree with TRBD1. Germline V CDR1 and CDR2: SGHVS, FNYEAQ. CDR3 length: 13 residues. The J segment lost 8 bases and the V segment lost 5 bases, leaving 1 base of the junction unmatched. Written as DNA, the CDR3 is TGTGCCAGCAGCCGGGACAGGGGGCATGAGCAGTTCTTC. This codes for CASSRDRGHEQFF.

The genes are TRBV6-1 and TRBJ1-2, with D unclear. Germline CDR1 MNHNS, CDR2 SASEGT. The CDR3 has 14 amino acids. Trimming pared 6 bases from V and 5 bases from J, leaving 16 bases between. CDR3 in amino acids: CASSPLSTSYGYTF. The CDR3 DNA sequence: TGTGCCAGCAGCCCCCTGAGTACTAGTTATGGCTACACCTTC.

This clonotype was picked up a small number of times. The V call is TRBV29-1, the J call TRBJ1-1; perhaps TRBD1 as D (6 bases). The CDR3 covers 16 residues. The ends were cut back, 1 base at V and 0 bases at J, with 15 bases in the middle. Germline loops: CDR1 SQVTM, CDR2 ANQGSEA. The CDR3 DNA sequence: TGCAGCGTTGAAGGTACTACAGGGACTATGAACACTGAAGCTTTCTTT. Translating it yields CSVEGTTGTMNTEAFF.

J is TRBJ2-7 and V is TRBV7-6; TRBD1 agrees at 10 bases. Trimming removed 6 bases from V and 6 bases from J; junction bases left unmatched: 8. Germline lookup yields CDR1 SGHVS and CDR2 FNYEAQ. The CDR3 has 14 residues. The CDR3 is CASSSSTGGSEQYF. The DNA of the CDR3 is TGTGCCAGCAGTTCGTCGACAGGGGGCTCCGAGCAGTACTTC.

Worth noting for this clonotype: An end of the junction does not agree with germline; a read error may underlie this. The rearrangement joins TRBV30 to TRBJ2-4, with a possible D match to TRBD2 (7 bases). In germline, CDR1 is GTSNPN, CDR2 SVGIG (reference sequence). The CDR3 totals 14 residues. The CDR3: CTWGGGTGKNIQYF. CDR3 coding DNA: TGTACCTGGGGGGGGGGCACTGGGAAAAACATTCAGTACTTC.

This clonotype was seen at least ten times. This chain links TRBV3-1 with TRBJ1-2, with 7 positions matching TRBD1. The CDR3 length is 15 residues. Germline V gives CDR1 LGHDT, CDR2 YNNKEL (reference sequence). Trimming cost V 10 bases and J 4 bases; bases outside gene matches: 15. The CDR3 region is CATRPDRRAGYGYTF. The CDR3 coding sequence is TGTGCCACACGACCGGACAGGAGGGCTGGCTATGGCTACACCTTC.

The V and J genes are TRBV28 and TRBJ2-1, with D maybe TRBD2 (6 bases). Trimming cost V 2 bases and J 9 bases, with 11 bases left between them. Germline V gene sequence: CDR1 MDHEN, CDR2 SYDVKM. The CDR3 runs 13 residues. CDR3 loop: CASSLPLASEQFF. CDR3 nucleotides: TGTGCCAGCAGTTTACCCCTAGCGTCTGAGCAGTTCTTC. Based on the CDR3 plus reference TRBV28 and TRBJ2-1, the full variable domain is DVKVTQSSRYLVKRTGEKVFLECVQDMDHENMFWYRQDPGLGLRLIYFSYDVKMKEKGDIPEGYSVSREKKERFSLILESASTNQTSMYLCASSLPLASEQFFGPGTRLTVL.

J is TRBJ1-2 and V is TRBV14; possibly TRBD1 for D (6 bases). Trimming removed 4 bases at V and 5 bases at J, with 23 bases between. Germline V gene lookup returns CDR1 SGHDN and CDR2 FVKESK. The CDR3 consists of 17 residues. The CDR3 bases are TGTGCCAGCAGCCTGGGCCGGGACACCTTAAGGTGGTATGGCTACACCTTC. This gives the protein CASSLGRDTLRWYGYTF.

This clonotype was picked up many times. The chain couples TRBV11-3 to TRBJ2-1; D may be TRBD2 (5 bases). CDR1 and CDR2 (germline): SGHNT, YENEEA. CDR3 length: 16 residues. V lost 2 bases, J lost 2 bases, and 13 bases lay in between. CDR3 nucleotides: TGTGCCAGCAGCTTACGACTATCCTTCACCTACAATGAGCAGTTCTTC. Its translation is CASSLRLSFTYNEQFF.

Ten or more counts support this clonotype. The chain combines TRBV30 with TRBJ2-2, with 7 positions matching TRBD2. Germline V CDR1 and CDR2: GTSNPN, SVGIG (reference sequence). The trim removed 4 bases at V and 5 bases at J, leaving 4 bases unmatched. This CDR3 is 13 amino acids long. The CDR3 coding sequence is TGTGCCTGGAAATCGGGAGGTACCGGGGAGCTGTTTTTT. It encodes CAWKSGGTGELFF. The entire variable domain, with the rest obtained from reference TRBV30 and TRBJ2-2, is as follows: SQTIHQWPATLVQPVGSPLSLECTVEGTSNPNLYWYRQAAGRGLQLLFYSVGIGQISSEVPQNLSASRPQDRQFILSSKKLLLSDSGFYLCAWKSGGTGELFFGEGSRLTVL.

This clonotype was seen repeatedly, ten times or more. V usage is TRBV2 and J usage is TRBJ2-3; the match to TRBD2 covers 12 bases. The CDR3 contains 17 residues. Germline V gene sequence: CDR1 SNHLY, CDR2 FYNNEI. The junction had 8 bases not matched to a gene; V was cut back by 4 bases and J by 3 bases. The CDR3 reads CASSGPSGRGFTDTQYF. DNA of the CDR3: TGTGCCAGCAGTGGGCCTAGCGGGAGGGGTTTTACAGATACGCAGTATTTT.

In this sample, this clonotype turned up many times. The chain carries TRBV12-3 or TRBV12-4 and TRBJ1-5; D perhaps matches TRBD1 (6 bases). The ends were cut back, 5 bases at V and 2 bases at J, with 10 bases in the middle. CDR3 length: 14 residues. CDR3 loop: CASSQNRGNQPQHF. The CDR3 region has the DNA TGTGCCAGCAGTCAAAACAGGGGCAATCAGCCCCAGCATTTT.

In its sample, this clonotype was seen many times. The V call is TRBV5-5, the J call TRBJ2-7; D ambiguous. The germline gives CDR1 SGHKS, CDR2 YYEKEE (reference sequence). This CDR3 comprises 15 residues. V lost 0 bases and J 7 bases, leaving 17 bases between the germline ends. The CDR3, as DNA: TGTGCCAGCAGCTTGGAGTCCGGATTGCTCGGTGAGCAGTACTTC. Protein sequence: CASSLESGLLGEQYF.

This clonotype has ten or more counts. The CDR3 nucleotides are TGCGCCAGCAGCTTGGGGGGACCATACACCGGGGAGCTGTTTTTT. The encoded protein is CASSLGGPYTGELFF. V usage is TRBV5-1 and J usage is TRBJ2-2; D assignment may be TRBD1 or TRBD2 (5 bases each). Germline CDR1 and CDR2: SGHRS and YFSETQ. V shed 0 bases and J shed 3 bases, with 9 bases lying between them. The CDR3 is 15 residues long.

This clonotype occurred many times. The chain links TRBV27 to TRBJ2-5; TRBD1 aligns across 8 bases. The germline V gene has CDR1 MNHEY and CDR2 SMNVEV (reference sequence). This CDR3 is built from 19 residues. V dropped 4 bases and J dropped 1; count of bases not matched to a gene: 17. The DNA for the CDR3 is TGTGCCAGCAGTTGCCGGGACAGGTCTAAATGGATCCTCCAAGAGACCCAGTACTTC. Encoded protein: CASSCRDRSKWILQETQYF.

Ten or more counts support this clonotype. The chain links TRBV28 to TRBJ2-1; TRBD2 matches 13 bases. This CDR3 region has 19 residues. J lost 7 bases, V lost 6 bases, and 18 bases had no gene match. CDR1 and CDR2 from the germline V gene are MDHEN and SYDVKM. DNA of the CDR3: TGTGCCAGCAGGGGCAGGGGCCTGACTAGCGGGAGGATTGGGAATGAGCAGTTCTTC. Amino acids: CASRGRGLTSGRIGNEQFF.

Many counts were recorded for this clonotype. V is TRBV12-3 or TRBV12-4 and J is TRBJ1-2; D is unclear. This CDR3 is 13 amino acids long. The ends were cut back, 5 bases at V and 8 bases at J, with 15 bases in the middle. In nucleotides, the CDR3 is TGTGCCAGCAGTGACCCTCTAGATGCGGGCTACACCTTC. It is translated as CASSDPLDAGYTF.

This clonotype was recorded at least ten times. The V call is TRBV18, the J call TRBJ1-2, with TRBD1 matching 7 bases. CDR3 size: 15 residues. Per germline, CDR1 KGHSH and CDR2 LQKENI. V lost 4 bases to trimming and J lost 4 bases; unmatched junction nucleotides: 9. In DNA, the CDR3 is TGTGCCAGCTCACTTAATATGGAGGGGGCCTATGGCTACACCTTC. This gives the protein CASSLNMEGAYGYTF.

This clonotype has more than one count but fewer than ten. The chain joins TRBV5-1 to TRBJ2-7; tentatively, D is TRBD1 (6 bases). The V end was cut by 0 bases, the J end by 3 bases, with 10 bases between. This CDR3 spans 14 amino acids. Germline V CDR1 and CDR2: SGHRS, YFSETQ. The CDR3 DNA reads as TGCGCCAGCAGCTTGGTAGGACAGAACTACGAGCAGTACTTC. Residues: CASSLVGQNYEQYF.